This T cell receptor beta chain was recovered during a study of T cells in localized non-small cell lung cancer. Whole-study results and caveats: Longer overall survival was associated with a higher density of T cells in the blood. Turning up in adjacent lung were a median around 60 of the top 100 tumor clones.

J was trimmed by 7 bases and V by 2 bases; bases with no gene match: 7. Germline loops: CDR1 SGHTA, CDR2 FQGNSA. The CDR3 is made up of 16 amino acids. In the case of this clone: Its target is unknown.

Measured with immunoSEQ multiplex PCR; TCRdb has only the in-frame clones, and not every one. The top ten hold around 1.3% of the sample, which has tens of thousands of clones, around 85% seen once. The sequences come from peripheral blood, collected before any cancer treatment. The source of this sequence is a female donor older than 55 with stage I lung adenocarcinoma. The genes are TRBV7-2 and TRBJ2-2, with 10 bases identical to TRBD2. The CDR3 sequence is CASSLLSSGGFGELFF. CDR3 nucleotides: TGTGCCAGCAGCTTACTGTCTAGCGGGGGTTTCGGGGAGCTGTTTTTT.